This TCR beta chain was identified in a study of blood T cell repertoires in COVID-19. Looking at the study overall: The samples span acute and convalescent COVID-19 from the United States, Italy and Spain. T cells, B-cell-depleted T cells, or PBMCs supplied cDNA or gDNA.

Original methodology: The assay estimated nucleated cells by amplifying reference gene primers. Assay: immunoSEQ multiplex PCR; the TCRdb copy retains only in-frame clones and omits some. Clone size and the V and J calls come from that table; the DNA yielded D and trimming. This sample has roughly 200,000 clones, with 75% to 80% found just once. The ends lost 0 bases at V and 7 bases at J; junction bases unmatched: 6. This CDR3 spans 17 amino acids. Germline V gene sequence: CDR1 MNHNS, CDR2 SASEGT. This TCR was recovered from a woman in her forties or fifties with active or convalescent COVID-19. The rearrangement uses TRBV6-1 and TRBJ2-1, with 13 bases lining up with TRBD2. The sequenced sample was peripheral blood. CDR3 nucleotide sequence: TGTGCCAGCAGTGAAGCAGTGACTAGCGGGAGGAGGAATGAGCAGTTCTTC. Amino acid sequence: CASSEAVTSGRRNEQFF.